This T cell receptor (beta chain) was identified during a study of human T cells and chemical hapten exposure. Study as a whole: How much TCR each sample yielded varied, mostly because pooled library volumes differed slightly.

This clonotype came up many times. Its antigen remains unidentified. Study observations and caveats: Alopecia affecting every donor means their immune response may not match healthy people's. There were significantly more large CDR3 similarity clusters among expanded TCRs than among controls.

Trimming left V 3 bases short and J 3 bases short, with 8 bases between. Germline V gene data show CDR1 as LNHDA and CDR2 as SQIVND (reference sequence). CDR3 length equals 13 residues. The time point denotes: patch test 2, 6 weeks after DPC sensitization. Regarding treatment: therapeutic diphenylcyclopropenone sensitization with weekly scalp DPC. Each CDR3 protein gets one entry after TCRdb re-called the RACE reads with MiXCR. This sample has around 75,000 distinct CDR3 sequences, with over 9% found just once. The sample in question was whole blood, obtained in connection with sensitization to the hapten diphenylcyclopropenone (DPC). The TCR originated in a woman between 45 and 65 years old with alopecia areata. Some clones in this sample may be carry-over from other donors' samples. The chain couples TRBV19 to TRBJ1-1; the D is unclear. CDR3 sequence: CASSIVQDTEAFF. CDR3 DNA sequence: TGTGCCAGTAGTATTGTTCAGGACACTGAAGCTTTCTTT.